Sequencing of this TCR beta chain was carried out in a study of cytomegalovirus exposure and HLA in healthy donors. Sequenced by immunoSEQ multiplex PCR; TCRdb stores in-frame clones only, minus some. The sample has about 130,000 clones; roughly 95% are singletons. Regarding this clone: Its target is unknown.

Study-wide findings and caveats: TCR sequences were mostly rare, though some public TCRs occurred in many donors. Within the approximately 110 validation repertoires, first-cohort TCR clusters tended to co-occur, according to a later analysis.

This receptor was obtained from a man aged 18 to 30 in good health and CMV-seronegative. Sequencing input: PBMCs.

The CDR3 loop reads CAWSEGSGRETQYF. CDR3 DNA sequence: TGTGCCTGGAGTGAGGGCAGCGGGAGAGAGACCCAGTACTTC. The chain is built from TRBV30 and TRBJ2-5; 8 bases map to TRBD2. Trimming at V came to 1 base and at J to 4 bases, leaving 5 bases not matched to a gene. CDR3 size: 14 residues. The germline CDR1 and CDR2 sequences are GTSNPN and SVGIG (reference sequence).